Ten or more counts support the clone carrying this T cell receptor (beta chain). What it recognizes is unknown. The source of the sample is a study of regulatory T cells in long-lasting Graves disease. Study findings and constraints: Compared with new cases, persistent Graves' patients showed reduced TCR diversity.

Losses at the gene ends were 5 bases for V and 7 bases for J; bases not matched to a gene: 8. The CDR3 consists of 15 residues. In germline, CDR1 is MNHEY, CDR2 SVGEGT. The time point here: newly diagnosed GD, antithyroid drugs for less than 3 months. From PBMCs, RNA was extracted and then used to make the TCR library. The authors built TCR beta libraries using iRepertoire HTBI primers and Arm-PCR of CDR3 regions. TCRdb re-called the multiplex PCR reads with MiXCR, one entry per CDR3 protein. The top ten hold 20% to 25% of the sample, which has 370,000 or so distinct CDR3 sequences, around 15% seen once. The data also belong to a second study, concerning T cells in Graves' hyperthyroidism and ophthalmopathy.

This clonotype was obtained from a woman aged 18-35 years with Graves disease. Sequenced material: peripheral blood mononuclear cells (PBMCs), taken at new diagnosis, from a patient treated with antithyroid drugs. The rearrangement links TRBV6-2 or TRBV6-3 to TRBJ2-1; 10 nucleotides match TRBD2. CDR3 amino acids: CASSQLAGFGNEQFF. As DNA, the CDR3 is TGTGCCAGCAGTCAACTAGCGGGATTCGGTAATGAGCAGTTCTTC.